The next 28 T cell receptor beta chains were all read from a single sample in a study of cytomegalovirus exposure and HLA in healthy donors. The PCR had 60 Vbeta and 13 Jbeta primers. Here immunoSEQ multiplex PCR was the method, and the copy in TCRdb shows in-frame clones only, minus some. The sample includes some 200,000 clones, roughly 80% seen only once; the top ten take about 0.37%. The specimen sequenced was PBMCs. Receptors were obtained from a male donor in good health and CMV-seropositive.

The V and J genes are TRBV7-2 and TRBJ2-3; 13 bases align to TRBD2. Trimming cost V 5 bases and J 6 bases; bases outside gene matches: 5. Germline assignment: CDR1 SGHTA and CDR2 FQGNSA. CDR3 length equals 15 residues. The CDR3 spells CASSPTSGGADTQYF. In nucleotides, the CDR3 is TGTGCCAGCAGCCCCACTAGCGGGGGGGCCGATACGCAGTATTTT.

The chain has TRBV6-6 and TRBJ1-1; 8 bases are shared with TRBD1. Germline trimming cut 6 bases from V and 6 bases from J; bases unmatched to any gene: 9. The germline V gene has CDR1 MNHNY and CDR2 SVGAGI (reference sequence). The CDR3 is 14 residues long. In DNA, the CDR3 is TGTGCCAGCAGCCTCCAGGGGGCCGGCGCTGAAGCTTTCTTT. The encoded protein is CASSLQGAGAEAFF.

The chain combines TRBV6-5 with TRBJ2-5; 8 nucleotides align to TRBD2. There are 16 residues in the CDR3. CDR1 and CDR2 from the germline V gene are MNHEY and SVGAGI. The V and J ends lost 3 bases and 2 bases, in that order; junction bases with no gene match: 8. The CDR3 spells CASSYQASGPQETQYF. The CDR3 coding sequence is TGTGCCAGCAGTTATCAGGCTAGCGGGCCTCAAGAGACCCAGTACTTC.

CDR3 bases: TGTGCCAGCAGCCAGGCGACTAGCGCCATCACAGATACGCAGTATTTT. Protein sequence: CASSQATSAITDTQYF. The chain combines TRBV4-2 with TRBJ2-3, with 8 nucleotides matching TRBD2. Germline loops: CDR1 LGHNA, CDR2 YNFKEQ. Germline trimming cut 3 bases from V and 2 bases from J; bases unmatched to any gene: 7. CDR3 length: 16 residues.

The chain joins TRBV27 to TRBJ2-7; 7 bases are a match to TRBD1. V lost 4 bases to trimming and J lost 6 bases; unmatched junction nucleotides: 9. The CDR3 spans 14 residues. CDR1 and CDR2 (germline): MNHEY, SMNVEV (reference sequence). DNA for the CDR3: TGTGCCAGCAGTTCGGGACAGTCGCTCGGCGAGCAGTACTTC. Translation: CASSSGQSLGEQYF.

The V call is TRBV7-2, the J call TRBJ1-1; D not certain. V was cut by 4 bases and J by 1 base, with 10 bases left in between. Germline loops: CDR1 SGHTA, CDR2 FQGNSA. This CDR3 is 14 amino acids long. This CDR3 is CASSSGGPNTEAFF. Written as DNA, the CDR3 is TGTGCCAGCAGCTCGGGAGGACCGAACACTGAAGCTTTCTTT.

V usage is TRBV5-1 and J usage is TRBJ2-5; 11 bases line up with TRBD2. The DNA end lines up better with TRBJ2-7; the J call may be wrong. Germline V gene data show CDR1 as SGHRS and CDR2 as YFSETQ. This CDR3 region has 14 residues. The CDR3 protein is CASSPLAGGSEQYF. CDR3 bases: TGCGCCAGCAGCCCGCTAGCGGGGGGTTCCGAGCAGTACTTC.

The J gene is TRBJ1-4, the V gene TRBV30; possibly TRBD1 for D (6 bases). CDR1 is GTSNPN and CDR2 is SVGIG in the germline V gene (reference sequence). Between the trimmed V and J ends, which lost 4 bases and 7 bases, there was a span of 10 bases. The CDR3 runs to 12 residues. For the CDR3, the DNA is TGTGCCTGGACAGGGGTCGGTGAAAAACTGTTTTTT. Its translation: CAWTGVGEKLFF.

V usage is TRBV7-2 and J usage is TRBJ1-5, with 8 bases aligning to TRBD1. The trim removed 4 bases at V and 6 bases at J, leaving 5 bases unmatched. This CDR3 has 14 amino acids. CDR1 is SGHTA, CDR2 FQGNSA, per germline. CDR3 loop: CASSSTGGIQPQHF. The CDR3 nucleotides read TGTGCCAGCAGCTCTACAGGGGGGATTCAGCCCCAGCATTTT.

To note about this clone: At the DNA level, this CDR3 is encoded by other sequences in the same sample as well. As DNA, the CDR3 is TGTGCCATCAGTGAGTCGCGGGCAGGGGCGAACACTGAAGCTTTCTTT. It is translated as CAISESRAGANTEAFF. V is TRBV10-3 and J is TRBJ1-1, with a tentative D call TRBD1 (6 bases). Germline V gene data show CDR1 as ENHRY and CDR2 as SYGVKD. The CDR3 runs to 16 residues. V gave up 0 bases and J gave up 1 base, with 12 bases separating them.

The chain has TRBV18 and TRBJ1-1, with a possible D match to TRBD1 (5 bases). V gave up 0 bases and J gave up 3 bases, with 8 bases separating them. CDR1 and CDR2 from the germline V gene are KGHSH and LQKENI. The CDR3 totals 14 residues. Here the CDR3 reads CASSPPRAYTEAFF. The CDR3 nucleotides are TGTGCCAGCTCACCACCCAGGGCGTACACTGAAGCTTTCTTT.

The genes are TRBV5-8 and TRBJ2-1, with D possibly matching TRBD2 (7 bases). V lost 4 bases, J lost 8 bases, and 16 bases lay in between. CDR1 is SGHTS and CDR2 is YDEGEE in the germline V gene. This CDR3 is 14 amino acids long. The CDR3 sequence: CASSIGGANHEQFF. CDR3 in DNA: TGTGCCAGCAGCATAGGGGGGGCTAACCATGAGCAGTTCTTC. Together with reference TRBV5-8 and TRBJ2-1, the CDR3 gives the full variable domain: EAGVTQSPTHLIKTRGQQATLRCSPISGHTSVYWYQQALGLGLQFLLWYDEGEERNRGNFPPRFSGRQFPNYSSELNVNALELEDSALYLCASSIGGANHEQFFGPGTRLTVL.

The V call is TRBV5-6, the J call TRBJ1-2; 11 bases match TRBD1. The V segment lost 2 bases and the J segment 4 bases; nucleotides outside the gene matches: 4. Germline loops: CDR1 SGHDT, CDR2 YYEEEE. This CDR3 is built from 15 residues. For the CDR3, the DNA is TGTGCCAGCAGCTTTTGGGGACAGGGGGTCTATGGCTACACCTTC. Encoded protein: CASSFWGQGVYGYTF.

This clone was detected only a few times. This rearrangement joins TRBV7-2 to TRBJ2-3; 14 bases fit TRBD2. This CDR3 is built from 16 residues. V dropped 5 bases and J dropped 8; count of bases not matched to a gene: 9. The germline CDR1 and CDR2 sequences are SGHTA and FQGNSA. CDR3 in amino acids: CASSRRLAGGRATQYF. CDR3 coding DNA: TGTGCCAGCAGCCGTAGACTAGCGGGGGGGCGGGCTACGCAGTATTTT. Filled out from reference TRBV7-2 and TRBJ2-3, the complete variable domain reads GAGVSQSPSNKVTEKGKDVELRCDPISGHTALYWYRQSLGQGLEFLIYFQGNSAPDKSGLPSDRFSAERTGGSVSTLTIQRTQQEDSAVYLCASSRRLAGGRATQYFGPGTRLTVL.

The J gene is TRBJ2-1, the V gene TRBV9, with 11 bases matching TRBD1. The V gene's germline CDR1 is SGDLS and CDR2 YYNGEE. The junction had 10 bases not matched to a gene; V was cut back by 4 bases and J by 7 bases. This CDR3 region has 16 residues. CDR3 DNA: TGTGCCAGCAGCCTTTGGGACAGGGGGAACCTGAATGAGCAGTTCTTC. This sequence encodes CASSLWDRGNLNEQFF.

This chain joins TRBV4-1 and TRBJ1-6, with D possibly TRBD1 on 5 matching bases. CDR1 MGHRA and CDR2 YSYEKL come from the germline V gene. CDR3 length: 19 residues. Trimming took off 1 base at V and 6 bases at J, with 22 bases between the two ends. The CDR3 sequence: CASSQGPLSEGMINSPLHF. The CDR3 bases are TGCGCCAGCAGCCAAGGGCCTCTTTCGGAGGGGATGATTAATTCACCCCTCCACTTT.

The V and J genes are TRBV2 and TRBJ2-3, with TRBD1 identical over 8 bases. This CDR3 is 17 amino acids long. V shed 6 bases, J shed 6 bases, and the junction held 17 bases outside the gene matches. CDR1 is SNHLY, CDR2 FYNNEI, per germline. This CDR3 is CASSFHAGGNYADTQYF. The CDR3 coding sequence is TGTGCCAGCAGCTTCCATGCAGGGGGCAATTATGCCGATACGCAGTATTTT.

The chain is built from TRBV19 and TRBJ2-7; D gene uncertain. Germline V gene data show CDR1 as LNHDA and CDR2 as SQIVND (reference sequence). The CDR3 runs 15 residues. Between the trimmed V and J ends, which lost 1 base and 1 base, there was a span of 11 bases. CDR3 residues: CASSIVGQKSYEQYF. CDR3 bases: TGTGCCAGTAGTATAGTGGGCCAGAAGTCCTACGAGCAGTACTTC.

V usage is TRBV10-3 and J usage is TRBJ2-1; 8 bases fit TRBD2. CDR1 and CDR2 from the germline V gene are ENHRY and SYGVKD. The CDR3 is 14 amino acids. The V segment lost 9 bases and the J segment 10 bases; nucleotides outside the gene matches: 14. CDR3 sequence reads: CAISGRAGDEEQFF. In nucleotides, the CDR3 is TGTGCCATTTCCGGCCGAGCGGGGGACGAGGAGCAGTTCTTC.

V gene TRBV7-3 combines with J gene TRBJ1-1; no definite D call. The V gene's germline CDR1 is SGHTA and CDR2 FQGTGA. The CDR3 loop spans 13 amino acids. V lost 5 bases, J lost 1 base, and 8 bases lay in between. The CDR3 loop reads CASSAYKNTEAFF. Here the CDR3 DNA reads TGTGCCAGCAGCGCCTATAAGAACACTGAAGCTTTCTTT.

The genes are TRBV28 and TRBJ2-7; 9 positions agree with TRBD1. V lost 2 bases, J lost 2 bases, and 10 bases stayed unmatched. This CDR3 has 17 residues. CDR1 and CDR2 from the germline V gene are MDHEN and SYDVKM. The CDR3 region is CASSLTLGTGFPYEQYF. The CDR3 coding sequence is TGTGCCAGCAGTTTAACACTGGGGACAGGGTTCCCCTACGAGCAGTACTTC.

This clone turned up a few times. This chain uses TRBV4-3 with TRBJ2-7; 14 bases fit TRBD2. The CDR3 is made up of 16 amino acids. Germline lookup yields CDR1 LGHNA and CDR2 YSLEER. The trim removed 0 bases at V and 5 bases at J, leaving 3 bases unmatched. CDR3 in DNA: TGCGCCAGCAGCCAAGATCTGACTAGCGGGGGGGACGAGCAGTACTTC. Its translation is CASSQDLTSGGDEQYF.

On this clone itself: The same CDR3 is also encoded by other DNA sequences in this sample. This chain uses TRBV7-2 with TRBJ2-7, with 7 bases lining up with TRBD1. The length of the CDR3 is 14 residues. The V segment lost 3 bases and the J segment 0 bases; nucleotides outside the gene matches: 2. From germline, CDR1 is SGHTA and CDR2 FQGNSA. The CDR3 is CASSLDRSSYEQYF. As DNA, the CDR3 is TGTGCCAGCAGCTTGGACAGGTCCTCCTACGAGCAGTACTTC.

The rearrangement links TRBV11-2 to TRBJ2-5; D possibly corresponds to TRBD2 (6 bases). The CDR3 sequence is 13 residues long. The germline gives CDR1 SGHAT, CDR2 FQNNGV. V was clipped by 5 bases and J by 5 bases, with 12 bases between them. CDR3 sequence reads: CASSPREGETQYF. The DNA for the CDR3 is TGTGCCAGCAGCCCGCGGGAAGGGGAGACCCAGTACTTC. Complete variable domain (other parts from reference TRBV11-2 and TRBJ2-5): EAGVAQSPRYKIIEKRQSVAFWCNPISGHATLYWYQQILGQGPKLLIQFQNNGVVDDSQLPKDRFSAERLKGVDSTLKIQPAKLEDSAVYLCASSPREGETQYFGPGTRLLVL.

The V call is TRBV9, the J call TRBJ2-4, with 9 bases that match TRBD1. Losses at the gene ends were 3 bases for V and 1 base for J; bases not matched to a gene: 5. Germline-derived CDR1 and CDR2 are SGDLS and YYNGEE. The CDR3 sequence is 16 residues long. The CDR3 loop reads CASSGTGAEAKNIQYF. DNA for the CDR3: TGTGCCAGCAGCGGGACAGGGGCAGAGGCCAAAAACATTCAGTACTTC.

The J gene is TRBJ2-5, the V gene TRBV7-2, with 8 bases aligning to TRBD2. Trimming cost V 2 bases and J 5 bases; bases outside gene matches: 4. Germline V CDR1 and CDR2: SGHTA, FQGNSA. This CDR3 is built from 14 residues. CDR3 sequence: CASSLRAGDETQYF. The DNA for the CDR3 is TGTGCCAGCAGCTTAAGAGCGGGGGATGAGACCCAGTACTTC.

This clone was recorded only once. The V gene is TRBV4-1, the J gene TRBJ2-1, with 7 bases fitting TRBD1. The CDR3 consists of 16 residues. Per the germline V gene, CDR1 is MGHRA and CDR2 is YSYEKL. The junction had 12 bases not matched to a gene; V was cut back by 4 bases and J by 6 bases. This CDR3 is CASSLELTGSANEQFF. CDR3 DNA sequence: TGCGCCAGCAGCCTCGAACTGACAGGGAGCGCCAATGAGCAGTTCTTC.

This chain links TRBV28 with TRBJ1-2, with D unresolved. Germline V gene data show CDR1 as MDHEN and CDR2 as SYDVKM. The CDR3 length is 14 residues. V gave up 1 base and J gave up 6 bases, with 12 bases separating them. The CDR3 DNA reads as TGTGCCAGCAGTTTATCCCCCAGCGGGGATGGCTACACCTTC. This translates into CASSLSPSGDGYTF.